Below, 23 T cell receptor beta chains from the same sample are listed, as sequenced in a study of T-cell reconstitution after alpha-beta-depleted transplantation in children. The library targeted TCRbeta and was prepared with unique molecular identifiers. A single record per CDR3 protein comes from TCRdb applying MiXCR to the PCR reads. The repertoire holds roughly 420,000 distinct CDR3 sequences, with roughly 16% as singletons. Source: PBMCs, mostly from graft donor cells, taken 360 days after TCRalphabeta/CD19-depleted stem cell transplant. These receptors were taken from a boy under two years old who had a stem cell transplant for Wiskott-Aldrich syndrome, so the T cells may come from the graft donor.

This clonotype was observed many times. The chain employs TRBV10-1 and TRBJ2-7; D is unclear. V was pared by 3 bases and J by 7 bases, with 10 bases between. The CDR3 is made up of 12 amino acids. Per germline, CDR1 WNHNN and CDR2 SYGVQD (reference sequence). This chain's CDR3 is CASSESGKEQYF. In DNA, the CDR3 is TGCGCCAGCAGTGAATCGGGCAAGGAGCAGTACTTC.

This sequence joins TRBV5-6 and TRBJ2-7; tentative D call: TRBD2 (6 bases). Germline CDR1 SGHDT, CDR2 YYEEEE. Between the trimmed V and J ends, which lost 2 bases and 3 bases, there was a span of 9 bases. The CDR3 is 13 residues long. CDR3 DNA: TGTGCCAGCAGCTTAGGAGGGAACTACGAGCAGTACTTC. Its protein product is CASSLGGNYEQYF.

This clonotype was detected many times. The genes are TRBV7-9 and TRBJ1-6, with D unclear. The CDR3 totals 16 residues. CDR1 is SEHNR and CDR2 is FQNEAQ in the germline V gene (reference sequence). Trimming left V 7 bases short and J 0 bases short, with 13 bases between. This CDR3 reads CASKERKSSYNSPLHF. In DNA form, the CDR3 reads TGTGCCAGCAAAGAGAGAAAGAGCTCCTATAATTCACCCCTCCACTTT.

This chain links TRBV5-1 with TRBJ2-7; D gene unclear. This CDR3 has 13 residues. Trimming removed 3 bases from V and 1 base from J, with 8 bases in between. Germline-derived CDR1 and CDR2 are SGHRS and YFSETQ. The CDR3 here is CASSWPGSYEQYF. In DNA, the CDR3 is TGCGCCAGCAGCTGGCCAGGTTCCTACGAGCAGTACTTC.

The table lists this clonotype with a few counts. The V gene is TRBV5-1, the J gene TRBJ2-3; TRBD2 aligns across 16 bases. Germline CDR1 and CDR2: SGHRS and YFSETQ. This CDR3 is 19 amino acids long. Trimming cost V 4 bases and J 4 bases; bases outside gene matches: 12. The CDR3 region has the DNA TGCGCCAGCAGCCTTGATACCGGGACTAGCGGGGGGGCCGCAGATACGCAGTATTTT. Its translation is CASSLDTGTSGGAADTQYF.

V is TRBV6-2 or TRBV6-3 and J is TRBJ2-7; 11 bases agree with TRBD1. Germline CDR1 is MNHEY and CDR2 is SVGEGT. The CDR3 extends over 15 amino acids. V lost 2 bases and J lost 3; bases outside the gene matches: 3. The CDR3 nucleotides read TGTGCCAGCAGTTACGCCGGGACAGGGGGCTACGAGCAGTACTTC. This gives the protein CASSYAGTGGYEQYF.

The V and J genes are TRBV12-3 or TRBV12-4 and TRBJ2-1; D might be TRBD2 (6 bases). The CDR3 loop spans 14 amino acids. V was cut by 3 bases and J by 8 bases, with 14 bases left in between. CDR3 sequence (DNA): TGTGCCAGCAGTTTTGCGAGGGCTAGCGATGAGCAGTTCTTC. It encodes CASSFARASDEQFF.

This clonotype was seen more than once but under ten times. CDR3 loop: CSAGHRDEQYF. The CDR3 DNA reads TGCAGTGCGGGACACAGGGACGAGCAGTACTTC. The V gene is TRBV20-1, the J gene TRBJ2-7; tentatively, D is TRBD1 (6 bases). CDR3 length: 11 residues. V lost 6 bases to trimming and J lost 5 bases, with 11 bases between them. The germline CDR1 and CDR2 sequences are DFQATT and SNEGSKA (reference sequence).

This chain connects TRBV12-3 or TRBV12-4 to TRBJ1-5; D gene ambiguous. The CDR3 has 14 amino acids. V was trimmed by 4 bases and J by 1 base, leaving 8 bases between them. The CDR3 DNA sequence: TGTGCCAGCAGTTGGCGCACAAGCAATCAGCCCCAGCATTTT. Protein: CASSWRTSNQPQHF.

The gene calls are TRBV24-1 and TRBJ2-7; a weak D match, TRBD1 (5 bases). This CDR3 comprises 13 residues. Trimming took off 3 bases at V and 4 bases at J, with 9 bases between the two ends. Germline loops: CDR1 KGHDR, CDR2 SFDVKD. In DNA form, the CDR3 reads TGTGCCACCAGTGATGGACACTTATACGAGCAGTACTTC. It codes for CATSDGHLYEQYF.

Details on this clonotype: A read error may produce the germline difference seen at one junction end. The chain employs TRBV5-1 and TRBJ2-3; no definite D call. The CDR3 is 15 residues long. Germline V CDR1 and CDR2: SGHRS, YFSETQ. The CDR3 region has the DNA TGCCCCAGCAGCTCCGGACCATCTAGCACAGATACGCAGTATTTT. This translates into CPSSSGPSSTDTQYF.

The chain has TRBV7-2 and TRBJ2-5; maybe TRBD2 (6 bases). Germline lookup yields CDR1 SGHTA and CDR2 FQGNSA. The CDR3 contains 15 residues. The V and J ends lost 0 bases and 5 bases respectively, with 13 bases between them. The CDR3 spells CASSLAGGKGETQYF. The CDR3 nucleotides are TGTGCCAGCAGCTTAGCCGGGGGAAAGGGGGAGACCCAGTACTTC.

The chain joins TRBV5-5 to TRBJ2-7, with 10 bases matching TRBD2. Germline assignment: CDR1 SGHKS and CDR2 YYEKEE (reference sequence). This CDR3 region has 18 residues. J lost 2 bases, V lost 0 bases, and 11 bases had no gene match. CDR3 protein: CASSLAQFLAGGTYEQYF. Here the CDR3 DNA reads TGTGCCAGCAGCTTGGCGCAATTCTTAGCGGGAGGAACCTACGAGCAGTACTTC.

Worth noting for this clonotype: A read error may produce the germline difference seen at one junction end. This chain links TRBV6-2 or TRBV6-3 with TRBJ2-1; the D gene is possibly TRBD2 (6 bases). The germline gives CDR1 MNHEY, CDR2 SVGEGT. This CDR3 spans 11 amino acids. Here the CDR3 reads CAGSLGGEQFF. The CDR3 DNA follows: TGTGCCGGCAGTCTCGGGGGTGAGCAGTTCTTC.

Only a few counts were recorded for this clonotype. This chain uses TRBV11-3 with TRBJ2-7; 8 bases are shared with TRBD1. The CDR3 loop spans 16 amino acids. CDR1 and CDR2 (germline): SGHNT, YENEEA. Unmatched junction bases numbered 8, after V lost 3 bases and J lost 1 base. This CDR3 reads CASSFPRGTGSYEQYF. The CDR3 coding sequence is TGTGCCAGCAGCTTTCCGAGGGGGACAGGATCCTACGAGCAGTACTTC.

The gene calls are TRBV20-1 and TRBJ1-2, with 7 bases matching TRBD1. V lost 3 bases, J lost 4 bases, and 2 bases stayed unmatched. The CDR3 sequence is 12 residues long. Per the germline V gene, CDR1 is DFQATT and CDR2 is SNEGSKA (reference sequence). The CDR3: CSASPGGYGYTF. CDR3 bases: TGCAGTGCTAGCCCAGGGGGCTATGGCTACACCTTC.

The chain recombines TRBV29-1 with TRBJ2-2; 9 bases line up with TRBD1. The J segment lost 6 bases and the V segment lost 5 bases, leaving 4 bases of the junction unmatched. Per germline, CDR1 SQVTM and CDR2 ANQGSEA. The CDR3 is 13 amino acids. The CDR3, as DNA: TGCAGCGTTCGACAGGGGGTAGCCGGGGAGCTGTTTTTT. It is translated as CSVRQGVAGELFF.

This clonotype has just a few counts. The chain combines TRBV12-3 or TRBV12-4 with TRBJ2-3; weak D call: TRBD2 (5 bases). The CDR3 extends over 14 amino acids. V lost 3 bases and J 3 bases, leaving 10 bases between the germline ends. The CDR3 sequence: CASSFLAATDTQYF. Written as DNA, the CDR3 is TGTGCCAGCAGTTTTCTAGCAGCAACAGATACGCAGTATTTT.

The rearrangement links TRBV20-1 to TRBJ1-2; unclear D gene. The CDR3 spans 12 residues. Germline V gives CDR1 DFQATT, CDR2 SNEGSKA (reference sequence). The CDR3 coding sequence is TGCAGAGCAGGTGGGCCCTCATATGGCTACACCTTC. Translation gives CRAGGPSYGYTF.

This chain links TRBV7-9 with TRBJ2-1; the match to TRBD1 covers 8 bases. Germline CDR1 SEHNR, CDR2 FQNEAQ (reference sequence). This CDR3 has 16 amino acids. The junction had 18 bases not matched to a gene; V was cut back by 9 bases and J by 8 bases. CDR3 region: CARNAGRTGKGDEQFF. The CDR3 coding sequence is TGTGCCAGGAACGCTGGGCGGACAGGGAAGGGGGATGAGCAGTTCTTC.

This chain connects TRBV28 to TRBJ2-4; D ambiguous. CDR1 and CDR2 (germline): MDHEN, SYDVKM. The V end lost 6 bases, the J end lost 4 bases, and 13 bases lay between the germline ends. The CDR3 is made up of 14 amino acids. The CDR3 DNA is TGTGCCAGCAGGAAACCCCAGGTGAAAAACATTCAGTACTTC. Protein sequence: CASRKPQVKNIQYF.

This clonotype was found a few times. CDR3 residues: CASSGGLGYEQYF. The CDR3 coding sequence is TGTGCCAGCAGCGGGGGGTTAGGGTACGAGCAGTACTTC. The V gene is TRBV6-1, the J gene TRBJ2-7; 7 positions match TRBD2. J gave up 4 bases and V 6 bases, and 6 bases lay outside the gene matches. CDR3 length equals 13 residues. Germline CDR1 MNHNS, CDR2 SASEGT.

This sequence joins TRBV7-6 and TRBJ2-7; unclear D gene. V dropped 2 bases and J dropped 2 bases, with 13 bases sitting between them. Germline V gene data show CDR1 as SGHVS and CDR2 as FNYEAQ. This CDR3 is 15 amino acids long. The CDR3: CASSLMPSLPYEQYF. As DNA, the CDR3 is TGTGCCAGCAGCTTAATGCCTAGTTTACCCTACGAGCAGTACTTC. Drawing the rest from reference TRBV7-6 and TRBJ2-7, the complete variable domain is GAGVSQSPRYKVTKRGQDVALRCDPISGHVSLYWYRQALGQGPEFLTYFNYEAQQDKSGLPNDRFSAERPEGSISTLTIQRTEQRDSAMYRCASSLMPSLPYEQYFGPGTRLTVT.